This T cell receptor beta chain was observed in a study of vaccination effects on CD4 cells after COVID-19. Study results and limitations: The study enrolled few convalescent patients and sampled no early post-infection timepoints.

About this clone: Its antigen remains unidentified.

Germline V gives CDR1 KGHSH, CDR2 LQKENI. CDR3 size: 12 residues. The V gene end was trimmed by 5 bases and the J gene end by 7 bases; junction bases not matched to a gene: 2. The method was immunoSEQ multiplex PCR; TCRdb's version includes in-frame clones alone and lacks a portion of them. The sample consists of tens of thousands of clones, just under 75% of them appearing once. Antigen-specific CD4+ T cells were expanded (with viral peptide pools) by the ViraFEST assay ahead of sequencing. Cells that had been cultured for less than eleven days were the source of isolated CD4+ T cells. Every participant took two doses of the BNT162b2 or mRNA-1273 vaccine.

This specimen consisted of CD4+ T cells from PBMCs cultured with HCoV-229E spike peptides, obtained after COVID-19 vaccination. The chain employs TRBV18 and TRBJ1-2, with 9 nucleotides matching TRBD1. This TCR was sampled from a human donor who received a COVID-19 vaccine. The CDR3 reads CASSLDRGGYTF. The CDR3 DNA is TGTGCCAGCTCATTGGACAGGGGTGGCTACACCTTC.